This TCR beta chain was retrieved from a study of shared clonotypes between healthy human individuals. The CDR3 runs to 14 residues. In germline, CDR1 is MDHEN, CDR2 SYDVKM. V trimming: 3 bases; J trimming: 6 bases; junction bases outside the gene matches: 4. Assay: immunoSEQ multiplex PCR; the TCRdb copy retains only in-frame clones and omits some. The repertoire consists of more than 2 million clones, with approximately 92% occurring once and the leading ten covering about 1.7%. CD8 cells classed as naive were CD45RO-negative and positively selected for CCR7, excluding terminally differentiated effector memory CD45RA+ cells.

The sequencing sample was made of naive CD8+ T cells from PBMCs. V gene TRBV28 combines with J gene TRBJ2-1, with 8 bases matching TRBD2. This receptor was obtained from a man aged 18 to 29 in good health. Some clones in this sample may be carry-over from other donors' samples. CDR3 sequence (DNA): TGTGCCAGCAGTTTCCAGGGACTAGGCAATGAGCAGTTCTTC. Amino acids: CASSFQGLGNEQFF.